The 24 T cell receptor beta chains below come from one sample, sequenced in a study of spatial heterogeneity in lung cancer. Notes on the study in general: Intratumoral expanded alpha and beta TCR counts were found to track tumor mutation counts.

Time point defined: sample taken at primary tumor resection. These receptors' antigens are unknown. TCRdb reprocessed the 5' RACE reads via MiXCR and lists one record per CDR3 protein. Among about 20,000 distinct CDR3 sequences listed, around a sixth were seen once. The material was lung tumor tissue, obtained at surgery. These receptors all come from a female donor with early-stage non-small cell lung cancer.

To note about this clonotype: A read error may account for a junction end that differs from germline. The chain recombines TRBV27 with TRBJ2-3; the match to TRBD2 covers 8 bases. CDR3 length: 16 amino acids. Germline CDR1 and CDR2: MNHEY and SMNVEV (reference sequence). CDR3 DNA: TGTGCCAGAAGTTCCGCCCGACTAGCGCCAACAGATACGCAGTATTTT. Protein: CARSSARLAPTDTQYF.

The V call is TRBV4-1, the J call TRBJ2-7; D may be TRBD2 (5 bases). The V gene lost 0 bases and the J gene lost 3 bases, with 6 bases spanning the gap. The CDR3 runs to 13 residues. Germline CDR1 is MGHRA and CDR2 is YSYEKL. The CDR3 loop is CASSQDAGYEQYF. CDR3 DNA sequence: TGCGCCAGCAGCCAAGATGCGGGCTACGAGCAGTACTTC.

This clonotype has at least ten counts. The chain combines TRBV20-1 with TRBJ2-3; 15 bases fit TRBD2. The CDR3 has 18 amino acids. Germline V lookup: CDR1 DFQATT, CDR2 SNEGSKA (reference sequence). The V and J ends lost 3 bases and 2 bases, in that order; junction bases with no gene match: 9. The CDR3 protein is CSARNRGLAGGLTDTQYF. As DNA, the CDR3 is TGCAGTGCTAGGAACAGGGGACTAGCGGGAGGACTCACAGATACGCAGTATTTT.

This chain connects TRBV28 to TRBJ2-3; 7 positions agree with TRBD1. CDR1 and CDR2 from the germline V gene are MDHEN and SYDVKM. V trimming: 4 bases; J trimming: 0 bases; junction bases outside the gene matches: 13. CDR3 length: 18 residues. Here the CDR3 reads CASSSWSFRGISTDTQYF. CDR3 nucleotide sequence: TGTGCCAGCAGTTCATGGAGCTTCAGGGGGATTAGCACAGATACGCAGTATTTT. Filled out from reference TRBV28 and TRBJ2-3, the complete variable domain reads DVKVTQSSRYLVKRTGEKVFLECVQDMDHENMFWYRQDPGLGLRLIYFSYDVKMKEKGDIPEGYSVSREKKERFSLILESASTNQTSMYLCASSSWSFRGISTDTQYFGPGTRLTVL.

The chain recombines TRBV9 with TRBJ2-1; 11 bases are a match to TRBD2. The CDR3 runs 16 residues. Germline assignment: CDR1 SGDLS and CDR2 YYNGEE. V lost 3 bases to trimming and J lost 3 bases; unmatched junction nucleotides: 5. CDR3 bases: TGTGCCAGCAGCGCACTAGCGGGAGATTTCTACAATGAGCAGTTCTTC. Its protein product is CASSALAGDFYNEQFF.

This clonotype was counted only a few times. The chain carries TRBV5-1 and TRBJ2-1; 11 bases are shared with TRBD2. J lost 8 bases, V lost 5 bases, and 9 bases had no gene match. Germline V gene lookup returns CDR1 SGHRS and CDR2 YFSETQ. The CDR3 is 15 amino acids. The CDR3 sequence: CASRLAGAVVDEQFF. CDR3 DNA sequence: TGCGCCAGCAGACTAGCGGGAGCGGTAGTCGATGAGCAGTTCTTC.

V and J are TRBV7-6 and TRBJ2-7; D not resolved. V was shortened by 1 base and J by 0 bases, with 4 bases between the two germline ends. Germline values: CDR1 SGHVS, CDR2 FNYEAQ. This CDR3 contains 13 residues. CDR3 nucleotides: TGTGCCAGCAGCTTAGTTGACTCCTACGAGCAGTACTTC. Amino acid sequence: CASSLVDSYEQYF. Full variable domain (outside the CDR3, taken from reference TRBV7-6 and TRBJ2-7): GAGVSQSPRYKVTKRGQDVALRCDPISGHVSLYWYRQALGQGPEFLTYFNYEAQQDKSGLPNDRFSAERPEGSISTLTIQRTEQRDSAMYRCASSLVDSYEQYFGPGTRLTVT.

This clonotype came up a few times. This chain connects TRBV2 to TRBJ2-1; 9 nucleotides agree with TRBD1. This CDR3 spans 17 amino acids. Germline values: CDR1 SNHLY, CDR2 FYNNEI. V lost 5 bases, J lost 4 bases, and 12 bases stayed unmatched. The CDR3 nucleotides are TGTGCCAGCAGTTCCTCCGGGACAGGGTACGGATACAATGAGCAGTTCTTC. This translates into CASSSSGTGYGYNEQFF.

A remark on this clonotype: This may come from a read error, since a much larger clone is one base off. The CDR3 region is CASRNDGLSTTDKQYF. Here the CDR3 DNA reads TGCGCCAGCAGGAATGACGGCCTATCCACCACAGATAAGCAGTATTTT. This chain uses TRBV5-1 with TRBJ2-3; D is uncertain. The CDR3 is 16 residues long. Per germline, CDR1 SGHRS and CDR2 YFSETQ.

The DNA for the CDR3 is TGCGCCAGCAGCCAGACTAGCGGGAGTGTCGAGCAGTACTTC. Protein sequence: CASSQTSGSVEQYF. The rearrangement joins TRBV4-1 to TRBJ2-7, with TRBD2 identical over 12 bases. V lost 3 bases to trimming and J lost 6 bases; unmatched junction nucleotides: 3. Germline lookup yields CDR1 MGHRA and CDR2 YSYEKL. The length of the CDR3 is 14 residues.

The V and J genes are TRBV18 and TRBJ2-5; D assignment may be TRBD1 or TRBD2 (5 bases each). The CDR3 totals 14 residues. Trimming shortened V by 3 bases and J by 5 bases, and 13 bases separated the two germline ends. Germline CDR1 is KGHSH and CDR2 is LQKENI. DNA of the CDR3: TGTGCCAGCTCACCGGAAGGGACGGCGGAGACCCAGTACTTC. It specifies CASSPEGTAETQYF.

This clonotype is medium-sized (0.01 to 0.1%) in the sample. The chain has TRBV29-1 and TRBJ2-7, with 8 bases lining up with TRBD2. This CDR3 is 14 amino acids long. The V gene's germline CDR1 is SQVTM and CDR2 ANQGSEA. V shed 6 bases, J shed 3 bases, and the junction held 10 bases outside the gene matches. CDR3 residues: CSVVPAGGHYEQYF. The CDR3 coding sequence is TGCAGCGTAGTACCGGCGGGGGGCCACTACGAGCAGTACTTC.

There are a few counts of this clonotype. CDR3 residues: CASSSGLAGEVSYEQYF. The CDR3 DNA follows: TGCGCCAGCAGCTCCGGACTAGCGGGAGAAGTGTCCTACGAGCAGTACTTC. The chain combines TRBV5-1 with TRBJ2-7, with 13 bases that match TRBD2. The V and J ends lost 3 bases and 1 base, in that order; junction bases with no gene match: 7. Looked up from germline, CDR1 is SGHRS and CDR2 is YFSETQ. The CDR3 loop spans 17 amino acids.

A few counts support this clonotype. The chain couples TRBV3-1 to TRBJ2-3; D may correspond to TRBD1 or TRBD2 (6 bases each). Germline V gene data show CDR1 as LGHDT and CDR2 as YNNKEL (reference sequence). The CDR3 runs to 17 residues. V gave up 4 bases and J gave up 5 bases, with 22 bases separating them. Written as DNA, the CDR3 is TGTGCCAGCAGCCCTCCCACGGCGGACAAGGGGGGAGATACGCAGTATTTT. It codes for CASSPPTADKGGDTQYF.

This clonotype was observed many times. The chain has TRBV20-1 and TRBJ2-5; 12 bases line up with TRBD2. Unmatched junction bases numbered 8, after V lost 5 bases and J lost 4 bases. This CDR3 spans 15 amino acids. From germline, CDR1 is DFQATT and CDR2 SNEGSKA (reference sequence). CDR3 protein: CSAPRLAGVPETQYF. As DNA, the CDR3 is TGCAGTGCTCCTCGACTAGCGGGAGTCCCAGAGACCCAGTACTTC.

This chain joins TRBV3-1 and TRBJ2-3, with D tentatively TRBD2 (6 bases). V lost 4 bases, J lost 4 bases, and 15 bases lay in between. Germline lookup yields CDR1 LGHDT and CDR2 YNNKEL (reference sequence). The CDR3 has 15 residues. CDR3 region: CASSPGLLAPDTQYF. The CDR3 nucleotides are TGTGCCAGCAGCCCGGGACTCCTGGCCCCAGATACGCAGTATTTT.

This clonotype came up a few times. The chain combines TRBV2 with TRBJ2-7; D is uncertain. Germline lookup yields CDR1 SNHLY and CDR2 FYNNEI. The ends were cut back, 6 bases at V and 0 bases at J, with 12 bases in the middle. CDR3 length equals 14 residues. The CDR3, as DNA: TGTGCCAGCAGGGGTACTACGGTCTCCTACGAGCAGTACTTC. Translating gives CASRGTTVSYEQYF.

The sample holds a few counts of this clonotype. The V call is TRBV21-1, the J call TRBJ2-2; TRBD2 is the table's D call, not checked against the DNA. TRBV21-1 corresponds to a pseudogene. CDR3 length: 16 residues. The CDR3 bases are TGTGCCAGCAGCAAAGTGAGGGTCGGGGTGGCCGGGGAGCTGTTTTTT. The encoded protein is CASSKVRVGVAGELFF.

The chain employs TRBV5-1 and TRBJ2-7; D ambiguous. Germline V gives CDR1 SGHRS, CDR2 YFSETQ. CDR3 length: 12 amino acids. Trimming took 1 base from V and 3 from J, leaving 5 bases between them. The CDR3 DNA reads TGCGCCAGCAGCTTGAACAGCTACGAGCAGTACTTC. This encodes CASSLNSYEQYF.

The chain links TRBV4-1 to TRBJ2-3, with a tentative D call TRBD1 (5 bases). Trimming took 8 bases from V and 1 from J, leaving 19 bases between them. Germline V lookup: CDR1 MGHRA, CDR2 YSYEKL. The CDR3 is 16 residues long. CDR3 nucleotides: TGCGCCAGCGGGCATGGGGCAGGGCTCCGCACAGATACGCAGTATTTT. Its protein is CASGHGAGLRTDTQYF.

This clonotype showed up many times. The chain has TRBV7-2 and TRBJ2-7, with D possibly being TRBD2 (7 bases). The CDR3 runs to 14 residues. The ends were cut back, 7 bases at V and 4 bases at J, with 17 bases in the middle. The V gene's germline CDR1 is SGHTA and CDR2 FQGNSA. For the CDR3, the DNA is TGTGCCAGCACCCATCGCGGGGGCGGGTACGAGCAGTACTTC. Translation gives CASTHRGGGYEQYF.

This clonotype was detected many times. The V and J genes are TRBV27 and TRBJ2-6; D may be TRBD1 (6 bases). CDR1 and CDR2 (germline): MNHEY, SMNVEV (reference sequence). V was shortened by 3 bases and J by 0 bases, with 9 bases between the two germline ends. This CDR3 contains 16 residues. The CDR3: CASSFRGSSGANVLTF. The CDR3, as DNA: TGTGCCAGCAGTTTTAGGGGGAGCTCTGGGGCCAACGTCCTGACTTTC.

This clonotype came up a few times. This chain links TRBV4-1 with TRBJ2-3, with TRBD2 matching 7 bases. Germline values: CDR1 MGHRA, CDR2 YSYEKL. J was trimmed by 0 bases and V by 0 bases; bases with no gene match: 6. The CDR3 totals 17 residues. The chain's CDR3 is CASSQESLAASTDTQYF. The CDR3 DNA reads TGCGCCAGCAGCCAAGAGTCCCTAGCGGCAAGCACAGATACGCAGTATTTT.

This clonotype was counted many times. The chain recombines TRBV7-3 with TRBJ2-2, with TRBD2 identical over 8 bases. J was trimmed by 4 bases and V by 5 bases; bases with no gene match: 12. Germline V gene data show CDR1 as SGHTA and CDR2 as FQGTGA. This CDR3 has 17 amino acids. CDR3 DNA sequence: TGTGCCAGCAGCCCCCCCCGGGAGGGGGGGAGCACCGGGGAGCTGTTTTTT. It specifies CASSPPREGGSTGELFF.